This TCR beta chain is drawn from a study of blood T cell repertoires in COVID-19. Profiled with immunoSEQ multiplex PCR; TCRdb holds only in-frame clones, not every one. This sample has tens of thousands of clones, with about 80% found just once. This sequence was found in a human donor in a cohort sampled during active COVID-19. What was sequenced was peripheral blood.

DNA of the CDR3: TGTGCCAGTACCATCAGGGGGGCCAGCGATGGCTACACCTTC. It encodes CASTIRGASDGYTF. The V and J genes are TRBV19 and TRBJ1-2, with 7 positions matching TRBD1. Looked up from germline, CDR1 is LNHDA and CDR2 is SQIVND (reference sequence). This CDR3 comprises 14 residues. The V gene end was trimmed by 7 bases and the J gene end by 6 bases; junction bases not matched to a gene: 11.